Listed below are T cell receptor beta chains from one sample, sequenced in a study of T cell responses to AZD1222 COVID-19 vaccine. The method was immunoSEQ multiplex PCR; TCRdb's version includes in-frame clones alone and lacks a portion of them. The repertoire holds about 110,000 clones, 85% to 95% seen once, with 2.5% to 3.5% in the top ten. The specimen comprised peripheral blood, sampled 28 days after the second AZD1222 dose. The receptors were sampled from an adult who received the AZD1222 COVID-19 vaccine. The CDR3 runs from the conserved cysteine through the conserved F or W. Each record gives: D gene, clone size, V gene, J gene, CDR3 length, CDR3 protein, CDR3 DNA. D genes are given only for firm matches. Size tells how often a clone was seen (once, few, many) or the class of an expanded clone, and some rows leave it out.

D: .; size: .; V: TRBV2; J: TRBJ1-3; length: 12; CDR3: CASSEEGNTIYF; DNA: TGTGCCAGCAGTGAAGAAGGAAACACCATATATTTT
D: .; size: .; V: TRBV12-5; J: TRBJ2-7; length: 15; CDR3: CASVSDWAGPYEQYF; DNA: TGTGCTAGTGTCTCGGACTGGGCAGGGCCCTACGAGCAGTACTTC
D: .; size: .; V: TRBV6-1; J: TRBJ1-2; length: 16; CDR3: CASSEARWAGNYGYTF; DNA: TGTGCCAGCAGTGAAGCGCGTTGGGCAGGGAACTATGGCTACACCTTC
D: TRBD1; size: .; V: TRBV10-3; J: TRBJ2-7; length: 14; CDR3: CAIRGGTGMNEQYF; DNA: TGTGCCATCAGGGGAGGGACAGGGATGAACGAGCAGTACTTC
D: TRBD1; size: .; V: TRBV7-9; J: TRBJ2-2; length: 16; CDR3: CASSSDPGQGGRELFF; DNA: TGTGCCAGCAGCTCCGACCCGGGACAGGGCGGCCGGGAGCTGTTTTTT
D: .; size: .; V: TRBV4-1; J: TRBJ2-1; length: 17; CDR3: CASSQAALTSSYNEQFF; DNA: TGCGCCAGCAGCCAAGCCGCTCTTACCAGCTCCTACAATGAGCAGTTCTTC
D: .; size: .; V: TRBV7-6; J: TRBJ1-2; length: 13; CDR3: CASSLDGVGGYTF; DNA: TGTGCCAGCAGCTTAGACGGAGTGGGAGGCTACACCTTC
D: .; size: .; V: TRBV9; J: TRBJ2-3; length: 14; CDR3: CASSVGLLGDTQYF; DNA: TGTGCCAGCAGCGTAGGACTTTTGGGAGATACGCAGTATTTT
D: TRBD1; size: .; V: TRBV6-1; J: TRBJ2-2; length: 16; CDR3: CASSVRDRGGNGELFF; DNA: TGTGCCAGCAGTGTTCGGGACAGGGGAGGAAACGGGGAGCTGTTTTTT
D: .; size: .; V: TRBV11-2; J: TRBJ1-3; length: 12; CDR3: CASSLLGGTIYF; DNA: TGTGCCAGCAGCTTACTGGGAGGGACCATATATTTT
D: TRBD1; size: .; V: TRBV5-1; J: TRBJ1-1; length: 15; CDR3: CASSSTGFPDTEAFF; DNA: TGCGCCAGCAGCTCGACAGGGTTCCCGGACACTGAAGCTTTCTTT
D: .; size: .; V: TRBV4-2; J: TRBJ2-1; length: 14; CDR3: CASSGSQVGNEQFF; DNA: TGTGCCAGCAGCGGATCCCAGGTCGGCAATGAGCAGTTCTTC
D: .; size: .; V: TRBV3-1/TRBV3-2; J: TRBJ1-6; length: 14; CDR3: CASSIGQSNSPLHF; DNA: TGTGCCAGCAGTATAGGACAGTCCAATTCACCCCTCCACTTT
D: .; size: .; V: TRBV3-1/TRBV3-2; J: TRBJ2-2; length: 11; CDR3: CASSQAGELFF; DNA: TGTGCCAGCAGCCAAGCGGGGGAGCTGTTTTTT
D: .; size: .; V: TRBV19; J: TRBJ2-1; length: 14; CDR3: CASSSDQLDNEQFF; DNA: TGTGCCAGTAGTTCGGACCAACTTGACAATGAGCAGTTCTTC
D: TRBD1; size: .; V: TRBV5-1; J: TRBJ1-1; length: 17; CDR3: CASSPGRDRGRNTEAFF; DNA: TGCGCCAGCAGCCCCGGCCGGGACAGGGGGCGGAACACTGAAGCTTTCTTT
D: TRBD1; size: .; V: TRBV10-1; J: TRBJ1-4; length: 15; CDR3: CASSKSGTGGEKLFF; DNA: TGCGCCAGCAGTAAATCCGGGACAGGGGGTGAAAAACTGTTTTTT
D: .; size: .; V: TRBV18; J: TRBJ2-1; length: 15; CDR3: CASSPEVKLGNEQFF; DNA: TGTGCCAGCTCCCCTGAGGTCAAGTTAGGCAATGAGCAGTTCTTC
D: TRBD1; size: .; V: TRBV9; J: TRBJ1-1; length: 15; CDR3: CASSARGGSDTEAFF; DNA: TGTGCCAGCAGCGCCCGAGGGGGCTCGGACACTGAAGCTTTCTTT
D: .; size: .; V: TRBV5-6; J: TRBJ2-3; length: 13; CDR3: CASTLGSADTQYF; DNA: TGTGCCAGCACCTTAGGGTCCGCAGATACGCAGTATTTT
D: .; size: .; V: TRBV30; J: TRBJ1-5; length: 14; CDR3: CAWSATSRHQPQHF; DNA: TGTGCCTGGAGCGCTACGTCCCGCCATCAGCCCCAGCATTTT
D: .; size: .; V: TRBV18; J: TRBJ1-2; length: 13; CDR3: CASSPGIEHGYTF; DNA: TGTGCCAGCTCACCAGGGATTGAGCATGGCTACACCTTC
D: TRBD2; size: .; V: TRBV24-1; J: TRBJ2-3; length: 18; CDR3: CATSEGTSGHSSTDTQYF; DNA: TGTGCCACCAGTGAGGGGACTAGCGGGCATTCTAGCACAGATACGCAGTATTTT
D: .; size: once; V: TRBV6-5; J: TRBJ2-7; length: 13; CDR3: CASMREASYEQYF; DNA: TGTGCCAGCATGCGCGAAGCCTCCTACGAGCAGTACTTC
D: .; size: .; V: TRBV11-2; J: TRBJ1-3; length: 19; CDR3: CASSLDYPISRTGGNTIYF; DNA: TGTGCCAGCAGCTTAGATTACCCGATTTCTAGGACGGGAGGAAACACCATATATTTT
D: .; size: .; V: TRBV5-1; J: TRBJ1-2; length: 14; CDR3: CASSYTDNAYGYTF; DNA: TGCGCCAGCAGCTACACTGACAACGCCTATGGCTACACCTTC
D: .; size: once; V: TRBV12-5; J: TRBJ2-1; length: 12; CDR3: CASGLDYNEQFF; DNA: TGTGCTAGTGGCTTAGATTACAATGAGCAGTTCTTC
D: TRBD2; size: .; V: TRBV6-5; J: TRBJ2-7; length: 13; CDR3: CAGRTSGSFEQYF; DNA: TGTGCCGGAAGGACTAGCGGGAGTTTCGAGCAGTACTTC
D: .; size: .; V: TRBV7-7; J: TRBJ2-2; length: 15; CDR3: CASSPARSNTGELFF; DNA: TGTGCCAGCAGCCCGGCTCGATCTAACACCGGGGAGCTGTTTTTT
D: TRBD1; size: .; V: TRBV7-2; J: TRBJ1-3; length: 13; CDR3: CASSRGPGNTIYF; DNA: TGTGCCAGCAGCAGGGGGCCGGGAAACACCATATATTTT
D: .; size: .; V: TRBV10-3; J: TRBJ2-2; length: 12; CDR3: CAASPLGGELFF; DNA: TGTGCCGCTAGCCCGTTGGGAGGGGAGCTGTTTTTT
D: TRBD1; size: .; V: TRBV5-4; J: TRBJ1-4; length: 14; CDR3: CASSPDRANEKLFF; DNA: TGTGCCAGCAGCCCGGACAGGGCAAATGAAAAACTGTTTTTT
D: .; size: .; V: TRBV30; J: TRBJ1-4; length: 14; CDR3: CACPAGWTNEKLFF; DNA: TGTGCCTGTCCTGCAGGGTGGACTAATGAAAAACTGTTTTTT
D: .; size: .; V: TRBV27; J: TRBJ2-1; length: 14; CDR3: CASSLRLSYNEQFF; DNA: TGTGCCAGCAGTTTACGGCTATCCTACAATGAGCAGTTCTTC
D: .; size: .; V: TRBV5-1; J: TRBJ2-1; length: 11; CDR3: CASSLVGEQFF; DNA: TGCGCCAGCAGTCTCGTGGGTGAGCAGTTCTTC
D: .; size: .; V: TRBV3-1/TRBV3-2; J: TRBJ1-6; length: 15; CDR3: CASRPGHSYNSPLHF; DNA: TGTGCCAGCAGACCGGGACACTCCTATAATTCACCCCTCCACTTT
D: .; size: .; V: TRBV4-1; J: TRBJ2-3; length: 14; CDR3: CASSQDPSADTQYF; DNA: TGCGCCAGCAGCCAAGATCCTAGCGCAGATACGCAGTATTTT
D: .; size: once; V: TRBV7-4; J: TRBJ1-5; length: 15; CDR3: CASSTGGDRNQPQHF; DNA: TGTGCCAGCAGCACCGGGGGGGACCGCAATCAGCCCCAGCATTTT
D: TRBD1; size: once; V: TRBV6-2/TRBV6-3; J: TRBJ1-2; length: 16; CDR3: CASSYAGQVPTRGYTF; DNA: TGTGCCAGCAGTTACGCCGGACAGGTCCCGACGAGGGGCTACACCTTC
D: .; size: .; V: TRBV19; J: TRBJ2-1; length: 13; CDR3: CASSIGFNNEQFF; DNA: TGTGCCAGTAGTATAGGATTCAACAATGAGCAGTTCTTC
D: .; size: .; V: TRBV3-1/TRBV3-2; J: TRBJ1-5; length: 14; CDR3: CASSNSFSNQPQHF; DNA: TGTGCCAGCAGCAACAGCTTTAGCAATCAGCCCCAGCATTTT
D: TRBD2; size: .; V: TRBV28; J: TRBJ2-7; length: 15; CDR3: CASSLFGRAPGEQYF; DNA: TGTGCCAGCAGTTTATTCGGGAGGGCCCCGGGGGAGCAGTACTTC
D: TRBD2; size: .; V: TRBV5-4; J: TRBJ2-2; length: 14; CDR3: CASSSGLVTGELFF; DNA: TGTGCCAGCAGCTCGGGACTAGTAACCGGGGAGCTGTTTTTT
D: TRBD1; size: .; V: TRBV2; J: TRBJ1-2; length: 13; CDR3: CASRARDSYGYTF; DNA: TGTGCCAGCAGGGCCCGGGACAGCTATGGCTACACCTTC
D: .; size: .; V: TRBV19; J: TRBJ1-2; length: 13; CDR3: CASSSAHDYGYTF; DNA: TGTGCCAGTTCGTCCGCCCACGACTATGGCTACACCTTC